The 4 T cell receptor beta chains given below trace back to one sample, sequenced in a study of vaccination and CD4 T cells after COVID-19. Antigens of these TCRs are unknown. The assay that was used to sequence DNA from cultured CD4+ T cells was the Oncomine TCR Beta short-read assay. One entry per CDR3 protein results from TCRdb running MiXCR on the PCR reads. Of about 23,000 distinct CDR3 sequences in the sample, around 43% were seen once. Specified treatment: approximately 9-day PBMC culture with coronavirus spike peptide pools or control peptides (ViraFEST assay). This sample comprised CD4+ T cells from blood, cultured in vitro, obtained before SARS-CoV-2 vaccination. The receptors come from a human donor who received a COVID-19 vaccine.

This chain connects TRBV2 to TRBJ2-1; TRBD2 matches at 7 bases. Germline values: CDR1 SNHLY, CDR2 FYNNEI. This CDR3 comprises 14 residues. V shed 3 bases, J shed 12 bases, and the junction held 11 bases outside the gene matches. DNA for the CDR3: TGTGCCAGCAGTGACGCTAGCGGAGGTTACGGGCAGTTCTTC. It codes for CASSDASGGYGQFF.

The V gene is TRBV2, the J gene TRBJ1-6, with D hard to call. The germline gives CDR1 SNHLY, CDR2 FYNNEI. This CDR3 is built from 12 residues. The V gene lost 4 bases and the J gene lost 10 bases, with 8 bases spanning the gap. CDR3 sequence reads: CASSALGSPLHF. The CDR3, as DNA: TGTGCCAGCAGTGCTCTTGGGTCACCCCTCCACTTT.

The chain joins TRBV5-6 to TRBJ2-5, with TRBD1 matching over 7 bases. The CDR3 runs 14 residues. After removal of 4 bases from V and 1 base from J, the junction contained 4 bases not matched to a gene. In germline, CDR1 is SGHDT, CDR2 YYEEEE. CDR3 coding DNA: TGTGCCAGCAGCATACAGGGGACCCAAGAGACCCAGTACTTC. Its translation: CASSIQGTQETQYF.

J is TRBJ2-2 and V is TRBV6-5, with TRBD1 matching over 7 bases. The CDR3 consists of 16 residues. CDR1 MNHEY and CDR2 SVGAGI come from the germline V gene. J lost 5 bases, V lost 2 bases, and 8 bases had no gene match. The CDR3 region is CASSYPTGRGTGELFF. For the CDR3, the DNA is TGTGCCAGCAGTTACCCGACAGGGAGAGGGACCGGGGAGCTGTTTTTT.